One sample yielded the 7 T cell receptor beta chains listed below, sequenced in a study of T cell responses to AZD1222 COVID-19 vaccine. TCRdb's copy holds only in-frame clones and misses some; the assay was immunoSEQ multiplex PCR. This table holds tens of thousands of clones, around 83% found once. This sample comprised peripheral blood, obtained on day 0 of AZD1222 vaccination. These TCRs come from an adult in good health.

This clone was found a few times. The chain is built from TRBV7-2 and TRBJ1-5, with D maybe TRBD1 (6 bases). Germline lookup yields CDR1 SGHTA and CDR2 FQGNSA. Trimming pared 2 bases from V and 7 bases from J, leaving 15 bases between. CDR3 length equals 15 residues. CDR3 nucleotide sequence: TGTGCCAGCAGCTTACTAAACAGGGCTGGACAGCCCCAGCATTTT. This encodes CASSLLNRAGQPQHF.

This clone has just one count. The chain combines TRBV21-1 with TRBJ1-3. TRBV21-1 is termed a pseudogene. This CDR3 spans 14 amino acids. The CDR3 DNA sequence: TGTGCCAGCAGCGGGGGACTTCCTGGAAACACCATATATTTT. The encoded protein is CASSGGLPGNTIYF.

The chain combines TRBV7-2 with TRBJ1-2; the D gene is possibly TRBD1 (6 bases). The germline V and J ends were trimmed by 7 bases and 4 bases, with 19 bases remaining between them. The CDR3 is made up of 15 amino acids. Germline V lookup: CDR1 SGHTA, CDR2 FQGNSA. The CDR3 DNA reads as TGTGCCAGCACCTCGGACAGCCGGACCCCCTATGGCTACACCTTC. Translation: CASTSDSRTPYGYTF.

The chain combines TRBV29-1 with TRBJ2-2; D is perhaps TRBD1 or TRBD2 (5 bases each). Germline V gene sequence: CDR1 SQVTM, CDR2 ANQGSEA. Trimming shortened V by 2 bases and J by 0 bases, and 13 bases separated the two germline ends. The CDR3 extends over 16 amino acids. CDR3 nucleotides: TGCAGCGTTGAATCGGGGACCTACGCGAACACCGGGGAGCTGTTTTTT. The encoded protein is CSVESGTYANTGELFF.

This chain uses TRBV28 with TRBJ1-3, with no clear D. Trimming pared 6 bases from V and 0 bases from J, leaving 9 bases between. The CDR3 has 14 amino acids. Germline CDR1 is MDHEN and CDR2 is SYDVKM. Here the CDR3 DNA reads TGTGCCAGCAGAGTTCCGAGCTCTGGAAACACCATATATTTT. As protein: CASRVPSSGNTIYF.

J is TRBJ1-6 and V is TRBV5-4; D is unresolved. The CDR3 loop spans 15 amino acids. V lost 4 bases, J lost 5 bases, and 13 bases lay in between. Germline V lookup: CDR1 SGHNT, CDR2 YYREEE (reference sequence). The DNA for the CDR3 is TGTGCCAGCAGCCCCGGGAATAGAAATAATTCACCCCTCCACTTT. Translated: CASSPGNRNNSPLHF.

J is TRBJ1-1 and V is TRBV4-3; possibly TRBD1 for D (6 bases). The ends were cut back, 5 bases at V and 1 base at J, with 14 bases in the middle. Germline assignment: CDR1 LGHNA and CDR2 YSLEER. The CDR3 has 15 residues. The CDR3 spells CASSYSDRENTEAFF. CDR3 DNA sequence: TGCGCCAGCAGCTACTCGGACAGAGAGAACACTGAAGCTTTCTTT.